These T cell receptor beta chains were read from a single sample in a study of T-cell memory formation after mild COVID-19. TCRdb redid the calling of the 5' RACE reads with MiXCR, one entry per CDR3 protein. The table records roughly 260,000 distinct CDR3 sequences, about a sixth of them present only once. Material for sequencing was PBMCs or a T cell subset sorted from them (not recorded which). The receptors were gathered from a man aged 18 to 30 who had mild COVID-19 (a few samples of this study predate the infection). Cell type and time point are not known. The CDR3 runs from the conserved cysteine through the conserved F or W. D genes are given only for firm matches. Rows may omit the clone size; those that give it use once, few, many or a size class.

D gene | J gene | V gene | clone size | CDR3 DNA | CDR3 protein
. | TRBJ1-2 | TRBV5-1 | . | TGCGCCAGCAGCTTGGCGGTGACGGTCTTCGGCTACACCTTC | CASSLAVTVFGYTF
. | TRBJ2-1 | TRBV4-3 | . | TGCGCCAGCAGCCAACCGGGCAGTCCATCCTACAATGAGCAGTTCTTC | CASSQPGSPSYNEQFF
. | TRBJ2-3 | TRBV5-1 | many | TGCGCCAGCAGCTTTAAGGCAGATACGCAGTATTTT | CASSFKADTQYF
. | TRBJ2-2 | TRBV7-3 | . | TGTGCCAGCAGCTTACTCGGTGGGACATCACCCGGGGAGCTGTTTTTT | CASSLLGGTSPGELFF
. | TRBJ2-6 | TRBV5-1 | . | TGCGCCAGCAGCCGCCGGGCCCCTGGGGCCAACGTCCTGACTTTC | CASSRRAPGANVLTF
TRBD1 | TRBJ2-5 | TRBV5-1 | . | TGCGCCAGCAGCTTGGTGGGACAGGGGTACCAAGAGACCCAGTACTTC | CASSLVGQGYQETQYF
TRBD1 | TRBJ2-6 | TRBV4-1 | few | TGCGCCAGCAGCCGAGGACAGGCGTTCTCTGGGGCCAACGTCCTGACTTTC | CASSRGQAFSGANVLTF
TRBD1 | TRBJ2-1 | TRBV20-1 | few | TGCAGTGTTAGGGGACAGGTAGTGGATGAGCAGTTCTTC | CSVRGQVVDEQFF
TRBD1 | TRBJ1-2 | TRBV27 | . | TGTGCCAGCAGTTCCCAGGGGGCCTGGTATGGCTACACCTTC | CASSSQGAWYGYTF
TRBD1 | TRBJ2-7 | TRBV5-1 | many | TGCGCCAGCAGCTTCGAACAGGGGGCAGTTATCTACGAGCAGTACTTC | CASSFEQGAVIYEQYF
. | TRBJ2-3 | TRBV7-2 | . | TGTGCCAGCAGCTGGGACACTAGCACAGATACGCAGTATTTT | CASSWDTSTDTQYF
. | TRBJ1-5 | TRBV12-3/TRBV12-4 | few | TGTGCCAGCAGTACGACAGGTTCTAATCAGCCCCAGCATTTT | CASSTTGSNQPQHF
. | TRBJ2-5 | TRBV4-1 | . | TGCGCCAGCAGCCAAGGTTTCGTGGAGACCCAGTACTTC | CASSQGFVETQYF
TRBD2 | TRBJ2-2 | TRBV12-3/TRBV12-4 | . | TGTGCCAGCAGTTCCGGCCCCGGACTAGCGGGGGCCAACACCGGGGAGCTGTTTTTT | CASSSGPGLAGANTGELFF
. | TRBJ2-7 | TRBV15 | few | TGTGCCACCAGCAGAGATGTGACCGTCTACGAGCAGTACTTC | CATSRDVTVYEQYF
. | TRBJ1-5 | TRBV29-1 | . | TGCAGCGTGGAGCAGGGGAGAGATCAGCCCCAGCATTTT | CSVEQGRDQPQHF
TRBD1 | TRBJ1-4 | TRBV10-3 | few | TGTGCCATCAGTGGGGGACAGGGGACAACTAATGAAAAACTGTTTTTT | CAISGGQGTTNEKLFF
TRBD1 | TRBJ1-1 | TRBV6-5 | . | TGTGCCAGCAGTTACGACTTATACAGGGGGGCTGAAGCTTTCTTT | CASSYDLYRGAEAFF
. | TRBJ1-3 | TRBV12-3/TRBV12-4 | . | TGTGCCAGCAGACTAACAAGCTCTGGAAACACCATATATTTT | CASRLTSSGNTIYF
. | TRBJ2-5 | TRBV7-7 | . | TGTGCCAGCAGCGCGTGGGGACGAGAGACCCAGTACTTC | CASSAWGRETQYF
. | TRBJ2-3 | TRBV5-1 | few | TGCGCCAGCAGCTTTGAACCTTCTAGCACAGATACGCAGTATTTT | CASSFEPSSTDTQYF
. | TRBJ1-2 | TRBV5-8 | few | TGTGCCAGCAGCTTGCGAGGGGGGATCATCTATGGCTACACCTTC | CASSLRGGIIYGYTF
. | TRBJ1-5 | TRBV10-3 | . | TGTGCCATCAGTGAGTTCACAGGTCAGGGGCAGCCCCAGCATTTT | CAISEFTGQGQPQHF
TRBD2 | TRBJ2-5 | TRBV7-2 | . | TGTGCCAGCAGCCCCCGGGGGGTTCAAGAGACCCAGTACTTC | CASSPRGVQETQYF
. | TRBJ1-5 | TRBV5-1 | . | TGCGCCAGCAGCTTGGGTTCCGGGGCCAATCAGCCCCAGCATTTT | CASSLGSGANQPQHF
. | TRBJ2-1 | TRBV7-9 | . | TGTGCCGGCAGCAGGATCGGACGCTACAATGAGCAGTTCTTC | CAGSRIGRYNEQFF
. | TRBJ2-1 | TRBV19 | . | TGTGCCAGGAAAGGTGAGCAGTTCTTC | CARKGEQFF
. | TRBJ2-5 | TRBV29-1 | few | TGCAGCGCCAGGGACTTCGCTGGGACCCAGTACTTC | CSARDFAGTQYF
TRBD2 | TRBJ2-3 | TRBV6-6 | . | TGTGCCAGCAGTCCGGGACTAGCGGGGGTACCTAGCACAGATACGCAGTATTTT | CASSPGLAGVPSTDTQYF
. | TRBJ2-5 | TRBV13 | . | TGTGCCAGCAGCCCGTCAGGACGCGGGACCCAGTACTTC | CASSPSGRGTQYF
. | TRBJ2-5 | TRBV10-1 | few | TGCGCCAATTCGCCCTCCTCCAGGTGTCAAGAGACCCAGTACTTC | CANSPSSRCQETQYF
. | TRBJ2-3 | TRBV9 | . | TGTGCCAGCAGCGTAAGGTTCACAGATACGCAGTATTTT | CASSVRFTDTQYF
. | TRBJ2-2 | TRBV11-2 | . | TGTGCCAGCAGCTTAGGGGAGACCGGGGAGCTGTTTTTT | CASSLGETGELFF
. | TRBJ2-6 | TRBV24-1 | few | TGTGCCACCAGTGAGGTAACGGGGGGGGCCAACGTCCTGACTTTC | CATSEVTGGANVLTF
. | TRBJ1-5 | TRBV7-8 | . | TGTGCCAGCAGCTTAGGCGAAGCCGGCAATCAGCCCCAGCATTTT | CASSLGEAGNQPQHF
. | TRBJ2-1 | TRBV5-1 | . | TGCGCCAGCAGCAAAAATGGGGGGGCATCTTACAATGAGCAGTTCTTC | CASSKNGGASYNEQFF
. | TRBJ1-1 | TRBV19 | few | TGTGCCAGTAGTATTCGGGAGAACACTGAAGCTTTCTTT | CASSIRENTEAFF
TRBD1 | TRBJ1-1 | TRBV5-1 | . | TGCGCCAGCATCCCGGGACAGGGAAGAGGAACTGAAGCTTTCTTT | CASIPGQGRGTEAFF
. | TRBJ2-3 | TRBV20-1 | few | TGCAGTGCTAGATTAGATACGCAGTATTTT | CSARLDTQYF
TRBD2 | TRBJ2-3 | TRBV5-6 | few | TGTGCCAGCAGCTTTTCATACCGGACTAGCGATACGCAGTATTTT | CASSFSYRTSDTQYF
. | TRBJ2-5 | TRBV5-4 | few | TGTGCCAGCAGCCCCGGGACGGTGGAGACCCAGTACTTC | CASSPGTVETQYF
. | TRBJ2-2 | TRBV5-1 | few | TGCGCCAGCAGCCCAGCCCCGGGCGGGGAGCTGTTTTTT | CASSPAPGGELFF
. | TRBJ1-5 | TRBV4-3 | . | TGCGCCAGCAGCCGGGACGTGTGGGCGGTTAGCAATCAGCCCCAGCATTTT | CASSRDVWAVSNQPQHF
. | TRBJ1-2 | TRBV7-8 | many | TGTGCCAGCAGCTTGGAAGGATTACTCGTTCGGAGGCGCGCTAACTATGGCTACACCTTC | CASSLEGLLVRRRANYGYTF
. | TRBJ2-3 | TRBV7-2 | few | TGTGCCAGCAGTCCCGGGGCGGCGTGGAGCACAGATACGCAGTATTTT | CASSPGAAWSTDTQYF
. | TRBJ1-6 | TRBV18 | few | TGTGCCAGCTCACCGTTCGACAGCTCTTATAATTCACCCCTCCACTTT | CASSPFDSSYNSPLHF
TRBD2 | TRBJ2-2 | TRBV20-1 | . | TGCAGTGCTCCCAAGTGGACTAGCCCCGGGGAGCTGTTTTTT | CSAPKWTSPGELFF
TRBD1 | TRBJ2-5 | TRBV20-1 | . | TGCAGTGCTAGACGGACAGGGAAAGAGACCCAGTACTTC | CSARRTGKETQYF
TRBD1 | TRBJ1-5 | TRBV14 | . | TGTGCCAGCAGGAGCTACAGGGGAAGGCAGCCCCAGCATTTT | CASRSYRGRQPQHF
. | TRBJ2-6 | TRBV5-1 | . | TGCGCCAGCAGCTTGGGTGCATACTCTGGGGCCAACGTCCTGACTTTC | CASSLGAYSGANVLTF
. | TRBJ1-4 | TRBV7-9 | . | TGTGCCAGCAGCCAAGCAGTTGACGAAAAACTGTTTTTT | CASSQAVDEKLFF
. | TRBJ1-2 | TRBV20-1 | . | TGCAGTGCTAGAGCAATCCGCAGAGTAACAGGAGGGGCCTATGGCTACACCTTC | CSARAIRRVTGGAYGYTF
. | TRBJ1-3 | TRBV28 | . | TGTGCCAGCAGTACCTTAATGGGAAACACCATATATTTT | CASSTLMGNTIYF
. | TRBJ2-3 | TRBV4-3 | few | TGCGCCAGCAGCCAACCGGGGCATACGCAGTATTTT | CASSQPGHTQYF